This note documents a single T cell receptor (beta chain) sequence. The data were produced by immunoSEQ multiplex PCR, yet TCRdb's version contains in-frame clones alone and is incomplete. This sample has about 40,000 clones, with over 85% found just once. This record comes from a study of T cell changes during pregnancy in multiple sclerosis. Per the germline V gene, CDR1 is MNHEY and CDR2 is SVGAGI. This CDR3 comprises 15 residues. Trimming cost V 6 bases and J 0 bases, with 15 bases left between them. The input for sequencing was peripheral blood, taken before pregnancy. The V gene is TRBV6-5, the J gene TRBJ2-7, with D possibly being TRBD2 (6 bases). The sequence came from a female donor with multiple sclerosis, enrolled in a pregnancy study. As DNA, the CDR3 is TGTGCCAGCAGGGTCGCCGGGAGCCACTCCTACGAGCAGTACTTC. It encodes CASRVAGSHSYEQYF.